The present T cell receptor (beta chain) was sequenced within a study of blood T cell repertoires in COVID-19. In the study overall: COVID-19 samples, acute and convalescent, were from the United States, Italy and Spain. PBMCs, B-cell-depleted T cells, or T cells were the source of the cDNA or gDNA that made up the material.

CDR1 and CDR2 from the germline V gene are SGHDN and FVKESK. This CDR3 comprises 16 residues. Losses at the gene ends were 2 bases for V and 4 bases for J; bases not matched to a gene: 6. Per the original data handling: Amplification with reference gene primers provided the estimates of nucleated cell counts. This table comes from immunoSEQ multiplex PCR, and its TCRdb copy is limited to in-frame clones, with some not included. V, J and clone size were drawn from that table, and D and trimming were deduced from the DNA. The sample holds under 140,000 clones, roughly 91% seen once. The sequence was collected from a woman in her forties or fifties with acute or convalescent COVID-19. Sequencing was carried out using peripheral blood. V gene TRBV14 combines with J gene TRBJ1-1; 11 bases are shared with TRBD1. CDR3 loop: CASSQRTGGGSTEAFF. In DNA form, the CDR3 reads TGTGCCAGCAGCCAACGGACAGGGGGCGGTAGCACTGAAGCTTTCTTT.